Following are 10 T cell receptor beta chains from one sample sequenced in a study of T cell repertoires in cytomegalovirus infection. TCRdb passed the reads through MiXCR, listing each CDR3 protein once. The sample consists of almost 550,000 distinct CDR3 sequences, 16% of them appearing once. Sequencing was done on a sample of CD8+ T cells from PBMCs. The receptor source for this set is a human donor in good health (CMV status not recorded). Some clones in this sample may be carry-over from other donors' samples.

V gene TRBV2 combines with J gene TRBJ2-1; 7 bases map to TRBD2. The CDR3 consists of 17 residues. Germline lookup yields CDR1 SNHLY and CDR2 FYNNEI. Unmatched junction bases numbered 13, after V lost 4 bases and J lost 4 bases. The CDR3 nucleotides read TGTGCCAGCAGTGGCAAAGCCACCGGGACTACATACAATGAGCAGTTCTTC. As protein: CASSGKATGTTYNEQFF.

The CDR3 DNA reads TGCGCCAGCAGCTTGGAGGGCTCGAACTATGGCTACACCTTC. Translated, it gives CASSLEGSNYGYTF. V is TRBV5-1 and J is TRBJ1-2, with D hard to call. The V end was cut by 0 bases, the J end by 2 bases, with 8 bases between. The CDR3 is made up of 14 amino acids. Per the germline V gene, CDR1 is SGHRS and CDR2 is YFSETQ.

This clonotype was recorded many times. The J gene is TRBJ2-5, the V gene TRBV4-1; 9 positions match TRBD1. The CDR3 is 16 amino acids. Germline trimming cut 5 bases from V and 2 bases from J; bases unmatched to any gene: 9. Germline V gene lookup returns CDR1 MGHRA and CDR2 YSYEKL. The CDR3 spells CASSLGTGSHQETQYF. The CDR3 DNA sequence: TGCGCCAGCAGCTTGGGGACAGGGTCCCATCAAGAGACCCAGTACTTC.

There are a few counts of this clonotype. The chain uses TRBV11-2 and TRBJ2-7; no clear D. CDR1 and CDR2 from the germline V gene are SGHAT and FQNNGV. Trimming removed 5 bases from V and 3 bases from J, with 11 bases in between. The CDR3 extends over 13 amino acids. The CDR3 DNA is TGTGCCAGCAGCCCTGGTATGGGCTACGAGCAGTACTTC. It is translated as CASSPGMGYEQYF. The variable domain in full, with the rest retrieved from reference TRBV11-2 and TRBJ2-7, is EAGVAQSPRYKIIEKRQSVAFWCNPISGHATLYWYQQILGQGPKLLIQFQNNGVVDDSQLPKDRFSAERLKGVDSTLKIQPAKLEDSAVYLCASSPGMGYEQYFGPGTRLTVT.

CDR3 bases: TGCGCCAGCAGCTTGGCTATAGGACAGGGGCTAGTGGCAACTAATGAAAAACTGTTTTTT. It encodes CASSLAIGQGLVATNEKLFF. V and J are TRBV5-1 and TRBJ1-4; 9 bases fit TRBD1. The CDR3 extends over 20 amino acids. V shed 0 bases and J 0 bases; nucleotides not matched to a gene: 12. Germline loops: CDR1 SGHRS, CDR2 YFSETQ.

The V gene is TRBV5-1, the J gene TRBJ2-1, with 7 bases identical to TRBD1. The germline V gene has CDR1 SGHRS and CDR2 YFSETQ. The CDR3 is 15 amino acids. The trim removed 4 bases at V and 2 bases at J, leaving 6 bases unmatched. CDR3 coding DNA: TGCGCCAGCAGCATCTCAGGGGGAACCTACAATGAGCAGTTCTTC. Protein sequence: CASSISGGTYNEQFF.

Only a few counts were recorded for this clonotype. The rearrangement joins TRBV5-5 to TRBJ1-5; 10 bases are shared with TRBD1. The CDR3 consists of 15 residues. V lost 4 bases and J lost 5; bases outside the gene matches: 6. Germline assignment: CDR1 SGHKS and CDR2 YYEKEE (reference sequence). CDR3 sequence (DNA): TGTGCCAGCAGCCTAGGACAGGGGGTCCATCAGCCCCAGCATTTT. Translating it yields CASSLGQGVHQPQHF.

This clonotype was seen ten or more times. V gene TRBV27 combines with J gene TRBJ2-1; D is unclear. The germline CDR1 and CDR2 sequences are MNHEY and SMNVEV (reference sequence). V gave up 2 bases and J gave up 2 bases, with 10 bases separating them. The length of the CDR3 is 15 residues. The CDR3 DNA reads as TGTGCCAGCAGTTTACAGGAGCCCCCCTACAATGAGCAGTTCTTC. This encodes CASSLQEPPYNEQFF.

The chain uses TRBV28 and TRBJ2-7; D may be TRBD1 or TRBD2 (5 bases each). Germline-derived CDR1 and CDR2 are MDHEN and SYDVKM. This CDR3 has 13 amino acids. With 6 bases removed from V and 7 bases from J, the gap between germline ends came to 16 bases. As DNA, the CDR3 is TGTGCCAGCAGCCCGCTTGAGGGGAAAGAGCAGTACTTC. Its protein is CASSPLEGKEQYF.

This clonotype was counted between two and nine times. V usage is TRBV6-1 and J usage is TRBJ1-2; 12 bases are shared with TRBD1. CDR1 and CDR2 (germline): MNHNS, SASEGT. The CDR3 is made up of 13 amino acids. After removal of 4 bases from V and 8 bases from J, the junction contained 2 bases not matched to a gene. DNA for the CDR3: TGTGCCAGCAGTGGGGACAGGGGGCGCGGCTACACCTTC. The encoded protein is CASSGDRGRGYTF.